This record looks at one T cell receptor beta chain sequence and its context. Its cognate antigen is unknown. This sample was included in a study of T-cell memory formation after mild COVID-19. Study-wide points: The authors did not confirm SARS-CoV-2 specificity of second-wave clones peaking day 37.

5'RACE primed at constant segments yielded TCR alpha and TCR beta cDNA libraries bearing sample barcodes and UMIs. MiXCR, applied by TCRdb to the 5' RACE reads, yields one record per CDR3 protein. The sample shows roughly 250,000 distinct CDR3 sequences, 16% of them seen only once. Sequencing used PBMCs or a T cell subset sorted from them (not recorded which). The sequence derives from a man aged 18 to 35 who had mild COVID-19 (a few samples of this study predate the infection). Cell type and time point are not known.

The CDR3 DNA reads TGTGCCAGCAGTCAAAGCGGGGGCGTCTACAATGAGCAGTTCTTC. Protein: CASSQSGGVYNEQFF. V gene TRBV7-2 combines with J gene TRBJ2-1; TRBD2 matches at 8 bases. This CDR3 has 15 residues. Trimming cost V 6 bases and J 3 bases; bases outside gene matches: 7. Germline V gene lookup returns CDR1 SGHTA and CDR2 FQGNSA.